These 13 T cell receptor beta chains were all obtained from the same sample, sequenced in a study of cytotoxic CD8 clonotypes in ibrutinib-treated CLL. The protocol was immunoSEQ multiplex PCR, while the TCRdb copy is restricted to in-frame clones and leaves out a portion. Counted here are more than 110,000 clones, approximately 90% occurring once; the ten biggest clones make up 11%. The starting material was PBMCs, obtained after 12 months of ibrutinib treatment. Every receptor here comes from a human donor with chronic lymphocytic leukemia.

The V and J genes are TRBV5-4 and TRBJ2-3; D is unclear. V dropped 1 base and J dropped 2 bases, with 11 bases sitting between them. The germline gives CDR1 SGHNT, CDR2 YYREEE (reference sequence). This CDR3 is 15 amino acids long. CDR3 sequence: CASSLYGLNTDTQYF. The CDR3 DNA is TGTGCCAGCAGCTTGTATGGCTTAAACACAGATACGCAGTATTTT.

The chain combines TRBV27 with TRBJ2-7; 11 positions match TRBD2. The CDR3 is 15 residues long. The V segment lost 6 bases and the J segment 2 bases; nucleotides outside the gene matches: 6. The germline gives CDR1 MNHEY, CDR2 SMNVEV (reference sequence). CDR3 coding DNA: TGTGCCAGCAGCCCAGGACTAGCGGGTACCTACGAGCAGTACTTC. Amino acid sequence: CASSPGLAGTYEQYF.

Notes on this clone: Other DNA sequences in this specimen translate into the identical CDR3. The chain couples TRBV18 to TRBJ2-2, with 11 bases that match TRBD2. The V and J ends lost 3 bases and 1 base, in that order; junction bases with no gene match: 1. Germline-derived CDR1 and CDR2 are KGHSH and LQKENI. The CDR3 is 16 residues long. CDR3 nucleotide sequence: TGTGCCAGCTCACCTGGGACTAGCGGGAACACCGGGGAGCTGTTTTTT. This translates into CASSPGTSGNTGELFF.

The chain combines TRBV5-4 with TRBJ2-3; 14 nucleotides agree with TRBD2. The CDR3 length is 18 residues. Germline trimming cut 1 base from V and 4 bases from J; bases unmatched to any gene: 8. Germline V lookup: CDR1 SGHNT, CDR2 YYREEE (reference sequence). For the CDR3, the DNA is TGTGCCAGCAGCTTGATGGGACTAGCGGGAGTAGGAGCAGATACGCAGTATTTT. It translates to CASSLMGLAGVGADTQYF.

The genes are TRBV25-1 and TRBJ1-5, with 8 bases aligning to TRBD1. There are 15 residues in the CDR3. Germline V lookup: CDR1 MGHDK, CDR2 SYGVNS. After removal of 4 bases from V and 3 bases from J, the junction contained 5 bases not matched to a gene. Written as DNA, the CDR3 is TGTGCCAGCAGTGTCGGACAGGGCTCCAATCAGCCCCAGCATTTT. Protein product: CASSVGQGSNQPQHF.

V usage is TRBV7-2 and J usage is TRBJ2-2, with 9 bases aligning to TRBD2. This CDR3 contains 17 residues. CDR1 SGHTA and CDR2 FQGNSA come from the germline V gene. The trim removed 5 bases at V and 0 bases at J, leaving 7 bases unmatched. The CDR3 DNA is TGTGCCAGCAGCGTACTAGCGGGTCTCGCGAACACCGGGGAGCTGTTTTTT. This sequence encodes CASSVLAGLANTGELFF.

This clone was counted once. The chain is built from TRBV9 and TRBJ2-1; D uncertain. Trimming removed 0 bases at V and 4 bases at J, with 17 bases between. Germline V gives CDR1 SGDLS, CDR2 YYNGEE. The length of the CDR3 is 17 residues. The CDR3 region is CASSVATGPPSYNEQFF. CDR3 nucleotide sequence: TGTGCCAGCAGCGTAGCTACTGGACCCCCTTCTTACAATGAGCAGTTCTTC.

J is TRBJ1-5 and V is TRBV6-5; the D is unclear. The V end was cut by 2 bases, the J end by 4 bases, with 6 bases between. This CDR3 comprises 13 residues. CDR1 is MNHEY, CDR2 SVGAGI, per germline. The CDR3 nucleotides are TGTGCCAGCAGTTACCAAGAAAATCAGCCCCAGCATTTT. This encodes CASSYQENQPQHF.

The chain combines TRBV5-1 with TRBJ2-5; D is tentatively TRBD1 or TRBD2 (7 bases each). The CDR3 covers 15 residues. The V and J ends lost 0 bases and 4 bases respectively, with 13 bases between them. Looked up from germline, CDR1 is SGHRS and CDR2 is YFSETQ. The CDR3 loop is CASSLADREGETQYF. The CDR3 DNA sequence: TGCGCCAGCAGCTTGGCAGACAGGGAGGGAGAGACCCAGTACTTC.

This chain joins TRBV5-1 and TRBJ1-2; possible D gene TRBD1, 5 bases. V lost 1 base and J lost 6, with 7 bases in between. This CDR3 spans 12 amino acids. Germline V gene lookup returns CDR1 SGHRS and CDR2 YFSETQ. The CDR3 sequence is CASSLRGDGYTF. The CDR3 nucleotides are TGCGCCAGCAGCTTGAGGGGAGATGGCTACACCTTC.

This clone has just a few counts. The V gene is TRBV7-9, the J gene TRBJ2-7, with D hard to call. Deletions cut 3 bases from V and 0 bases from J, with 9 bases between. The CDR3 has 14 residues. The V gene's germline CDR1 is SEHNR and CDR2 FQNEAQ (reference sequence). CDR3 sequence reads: CASSLTDGSYEQYF. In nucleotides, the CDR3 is TGTGCCAGCAGCTTGACTGACGGCTCCTACGAGCAGTACTTC.

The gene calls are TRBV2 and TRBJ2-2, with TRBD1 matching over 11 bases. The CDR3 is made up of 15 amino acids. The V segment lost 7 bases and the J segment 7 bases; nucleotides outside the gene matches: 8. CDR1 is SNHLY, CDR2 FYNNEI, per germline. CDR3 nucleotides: TGTGCCAGCAACATGGACAGGGGGCCTGTCGGGGAGCTGTTTTTT. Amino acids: CASNMDRGPVGELFF.

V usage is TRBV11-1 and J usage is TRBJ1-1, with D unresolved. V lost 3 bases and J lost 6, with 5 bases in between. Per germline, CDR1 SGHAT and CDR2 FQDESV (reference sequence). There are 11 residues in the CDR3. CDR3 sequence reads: CASSFRSEAFF. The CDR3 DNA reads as TGTGCCAGCAGCTTTCGGTCTGAAGCTTTCTTT.